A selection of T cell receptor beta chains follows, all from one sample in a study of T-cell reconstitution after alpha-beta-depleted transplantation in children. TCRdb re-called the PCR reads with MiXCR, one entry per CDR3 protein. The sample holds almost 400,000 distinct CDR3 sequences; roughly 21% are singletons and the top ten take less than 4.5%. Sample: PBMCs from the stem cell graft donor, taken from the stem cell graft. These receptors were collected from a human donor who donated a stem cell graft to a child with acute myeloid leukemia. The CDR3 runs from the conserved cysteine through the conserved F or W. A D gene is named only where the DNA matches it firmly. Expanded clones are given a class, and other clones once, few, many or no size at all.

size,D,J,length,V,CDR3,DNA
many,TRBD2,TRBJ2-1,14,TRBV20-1,CSARTLTSGAEQFF,TGCAGTGCTAGGACCCTGACTAGCGGGGCTGAGCAGTTCTTC
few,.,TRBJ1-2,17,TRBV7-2,CASSLYRGGETNYGYTF,TGTGCCAGCAGCTTATACCGGGGCGGGGAGACTAACTATGGCTACACCTTC
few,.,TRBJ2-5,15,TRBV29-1,CSVKQEALYQETQYF,TGCAGCGTCAAACAGGAGGCCTTGTACCAAGAGACCCAGTACTTC
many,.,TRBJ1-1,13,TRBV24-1,CATSSPGGTEAFF,TGTGCCACCAGCTCCCCAGGAGGCACTGAAGCTTTCTTT
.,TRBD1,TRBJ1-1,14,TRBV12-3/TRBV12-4,CASRSGQGYTEAFF,TGTGCCAGCAGGTCGGGACAGGGATATACTGAAGCTTTCTTT
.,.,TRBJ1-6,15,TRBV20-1,CSAWTSSSYNSPLHF,TGCAGTGCTTGGACCTCGAGCTCCTATAATTCACCCCTCCACTTT
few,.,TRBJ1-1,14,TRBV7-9,CASSPSGQNTEAFF,TGTGCCAGCAGCCCCTCGGGACAGAACACTGAAGCTTTCTTT
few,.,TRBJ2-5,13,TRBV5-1,CASSLWESETQYF,TGCGCCAGCAGCTTGTGGGAGAGCGAGACCCAGTACTTC
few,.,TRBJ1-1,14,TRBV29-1,CSVDSNSMNTEAFF,TGCAGCGTTGACAGCAACAGCATGAACACTGAAGCTTTCTTT
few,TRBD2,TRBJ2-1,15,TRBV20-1,CSASPTSRLGFDQFF,TGCAGTGCTAGCCCGACTAGCAGGCTTGGTTTTGATCAGTTCTTC
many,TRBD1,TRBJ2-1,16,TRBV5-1,CASSSGGTGSYNEQFF,TGCGCCAGCAGCTCAGGCGGGACAGGGTCCTACAATGAGCAGTTCTTC
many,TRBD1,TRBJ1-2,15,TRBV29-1,CSVVGVRGNNYGYTF,TGCAGCGTTGTCGGGGTCAGGGGGAATAACTATGGCTACACCTTC
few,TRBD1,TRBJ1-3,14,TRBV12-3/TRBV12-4,CASSRTGGRNTIYF,TGTGCCAGCAGCCGCACAGGGGGAAGAAACACCATATATTTT
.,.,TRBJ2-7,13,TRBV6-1,CASRRTASYEQYF,TGTGCCAGCAGAAGGACGGCTTCCTACGAGCAGTACTTC
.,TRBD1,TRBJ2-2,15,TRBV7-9,CASSLTGAVTGELFF,TGTGCCAGCAGCCTGACAGGGGCGGTCACCGGGGAGCTGTTTTTT
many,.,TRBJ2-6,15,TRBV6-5,CASSYHVSGANVLTF,TGTGCCAGCAGTTACCACGTCTCTGGGGCCAACGTCCTGACTTTC
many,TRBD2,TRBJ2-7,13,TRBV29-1,CSVGFSLAGEKYF,TGCAGCGTTGGATTCTCACTAGCGGGAGAGAAGTACTTC
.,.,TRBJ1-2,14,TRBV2,CASSEARQGDGYTF,TGTGCCAGCAGTGAAGCCCGCCAGGGAGATGGCTACACCTTC
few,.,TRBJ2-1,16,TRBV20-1,CSARRADYRTYNEQFF,TGCAGTGCTAGGAGGGCCGACTATCGAACCTACAATGAGCAGTTCTTC
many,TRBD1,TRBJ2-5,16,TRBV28,CASSKKGQGAGETQYF,TGTGCCAGCAGCAAAAAGGGACAGGGGGCCGGAGAGACCCAGTACTTC
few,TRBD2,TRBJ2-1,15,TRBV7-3,CASSFKAGEYNEQFF,TGTGCCAGCAGCTTTAAAGCGGGAGAATACAATGAGCAGTTCTTC
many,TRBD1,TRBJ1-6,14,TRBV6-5,CASSYRGGGSPLHF,TGTGCCAGCAGTTATCGAGGGGGCGGCTCACCCCTCCACTTT
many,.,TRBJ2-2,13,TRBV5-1,CASSPKNTGELFF,TGCGCCAGCAGCCCAAAGAACACCGGGGAGCTGTTTTTT
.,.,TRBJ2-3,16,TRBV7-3,CASSLTYTGSTDTQYF,TGTGCCAGCAGCTTAACTTACACGGGGAGCACAGATACGCAGTATTTT
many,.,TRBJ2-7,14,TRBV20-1,CSATRLLSSYEQYF,TGCAGTGCCACCCGACTACTTAGCTCCTACGAGCAGTACTTC
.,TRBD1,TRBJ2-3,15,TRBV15,CATSIPGQPTDTQYF,TGTGCCACCAGCATCCCGGGACAGCCTACAGATACGCAGTATTTT
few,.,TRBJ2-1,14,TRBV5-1,CASSLARTDNEQFF,TGCGCCAGCAGCTTGGCTCGTACAGACAATGAGCAGTTCTTC
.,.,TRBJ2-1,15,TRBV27,CASSLYRITGKEQFF,TGTGCCAGCAGTTTATATCGTATTACAGGGAAGGAGCAGTTCTTC
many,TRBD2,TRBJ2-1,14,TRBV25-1,CASSTSGSVHEQFF,TGTGCCAGCAGTACTAGCGGGAGTGTCCATGAGCAGTTCTTC
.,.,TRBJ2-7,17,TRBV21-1,CASSKRLARQEVYEQYF,TGTGCCAGCAGCAAAAGGTTGGCCCGGCAGGAGGTATACGAGCAGTACTTC
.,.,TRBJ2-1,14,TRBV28,CASSLSKGSIELFF,TGTGCCAGCAGTTTATCTAAGGGGAGCATTGAACTGTTCTTC
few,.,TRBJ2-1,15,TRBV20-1,CSAPGGPSSYNEQFF,TGCAGTGCCCCCGGGGGCCCGAGCTCCTACAATGAGCAGTTCTTC
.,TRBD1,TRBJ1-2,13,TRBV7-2,CASSFRQGYGYTF,TGTGCCAGCAGCTTCCGACAGGGCTATGGCTACACCTTC
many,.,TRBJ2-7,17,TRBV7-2,CASSLAGAATASYEQYF,TGTGCCAGCAGCTTAGCGGGTGCCGCAACTGCCTCCTACGAGCAGTACTTC
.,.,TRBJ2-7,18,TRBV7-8,CASRPGIPTKGRWYEQYF,TGTGCCAGCAGGCCAGGCATCCCAACAAAGGGTCGGTGGTACGAGCAGTACTTC
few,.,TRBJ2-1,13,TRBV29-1,CSIVADSYNEQFF,TGCAGCATTGTAGCGGACTCCTACAATGAGCAGTTCTTC
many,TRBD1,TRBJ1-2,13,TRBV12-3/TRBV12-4,CASSLGTGVGYTF,TGTGCCAGCAGTTTGGGGACAGGGGTCGGCTACACCTTC
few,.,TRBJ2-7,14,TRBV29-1,CSVVEAAQTYEQYF,TGCAGCGTTGTAGAAGCAGCCCAAACCTACGAGCAGTACTTC
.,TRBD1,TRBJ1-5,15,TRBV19,CASSWTGLSNQPQHF,TGTGCCAGTAGTTGGACAGGGCTGAGCAATCAGCCCCAGCATTTT
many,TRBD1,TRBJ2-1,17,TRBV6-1,CASSPAKRQGAGNEQFF,TGTGCCAGCAGTCCCGCGAAACGACAGGGGGCTGGCAATGAGCAGTTCTTC
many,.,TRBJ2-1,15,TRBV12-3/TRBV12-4,CASSLRAGSYNEQFF,TGTGCCAGCAGTTTACGGGCAGGGTCGTACAATGAGCAGTTCTTC
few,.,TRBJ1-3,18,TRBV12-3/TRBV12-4,CASSLGGTWAAKGNTIYF,TGTGCCAGCAGTTTAGGAGGTACTTGGGCTGCCAAAGGAAACACCATATATTTT
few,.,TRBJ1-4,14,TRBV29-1,CSVVGSTSNEKLFF,TGCAGCGTCGTAGGGTCAACGTCTAATGAAAAACTGTTTTTT
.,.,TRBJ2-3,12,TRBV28,CASSSPGDTQYF,TGTGCCAGCAGTTCCCCGGGGGATACGCAGTATTTT
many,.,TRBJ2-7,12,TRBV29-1,CSVVPETYEQYF,TGCAGCGTTGTACCAGAAACCTACGAGCAGTACTTC
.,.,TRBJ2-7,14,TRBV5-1,CASSLEPNSYEQYF,TGCGCCAGCAGCTTGGAACCGAATTCCTACGAGCAGTACTTC
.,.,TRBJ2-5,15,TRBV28,CASRSGTRSWETQYF,TGTGCCAGCAGATCCGGGACCCGTTCGTGGGAGACCCAGTACTTC
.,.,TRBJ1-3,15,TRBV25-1,CASSGPGGFGNTIYF,TGTGCCAGCAGTGGGCCTGGGGGGTTCGGAAACACCATATATTTT
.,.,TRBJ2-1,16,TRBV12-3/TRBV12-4,CASSLGQLSSYNEQFF,TGTGCCAGCAGTTTGGGCCAGCTCAGCTCCTACAATGAGCAGTTCTTC
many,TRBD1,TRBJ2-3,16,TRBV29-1,CSVEDRDRGITDTQYF,TGCAGCGTTGAAGATCGGGACAGGGGAATAACGGATACGCAGTATTTT
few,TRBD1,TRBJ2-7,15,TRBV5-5,CASSRTGGLSYEQYF,TGTGCCAGCAGCAGGACAGGGGGCCTTTCCTACGAGCAGTACTTC
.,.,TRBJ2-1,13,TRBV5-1,CASSGWIGDEQFF,TGCGCCAGCAGCGGGTGGATAGGAGATGAGCAGTTCTTC
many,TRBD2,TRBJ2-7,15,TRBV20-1,CSARDRGLANYEQYF,TGCAGTGCTAGAGATCGAGGACTAGCGAACTACGAGCAGTACTTC
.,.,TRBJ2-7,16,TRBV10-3,CAISEYSIGDSYEQYF,TGTGCCATCAGTGAGTATTCAATAGGAGATTCCTACGAGCAGTACTTC
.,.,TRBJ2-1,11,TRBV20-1,CSARGANEQFF,TGCAGTGCTAGAGGGGCCAATGAGCAGTTCTTC